Listed here are 31 T cell receptor beta chains from one sample, sequenced in a study of CD8+CD57+ T cells in acquired aplastic anemia. Patients sequenced had flow cytometry evidence of CD8+CD57+ cell expansion. The use of genomic DNA as template underpinned the TCR beta VDJ and CDR3 profiling. TCRdb reprocessed the reads via MiXCR and lists one record per CDR3 protein. The table has 400,000 to 600,000 distinct CDR3 sequences, around 33% seen once. Sequenced: sorted CD4+, CD8+, or CD8+CD57+ T cells (not recorded which) from PBMCs. These TCRs come from a human donor with aplastic anemia.

This clonotype was counted ten times or more. The chain couples TRBV19 to TRBJ2-7, with a weak D call TRBD2 (6 bases). V lost 1 base and J 3 bases, leaving 16 bases between the germline ends. The CDR3 loop spans 16 amino acids. The germline V gene has CDR1 LNHDA and CDR2 SQIVND (reference sequence). CDR3 DNA: TGTGCCAGTAGTATAGTCGGCCGGGCGGGGTACTACGAGCAGTACTTC. The encoded protein is CASSIVGRAGYYEQYF.

The table lists this clonotype with a few counts. The chain is built from TRBV29-1 and TRBJ1-5; the D gene is possibly TRBD1 (5 bases). The CDR3 has 12 residues. Trimming removed 4 bases from V and 5 bases from J, with 9 bases in between. Germline assignment: CDR1 SQVTM and CDR2 ANQGSEA. The CDR3 is CSVGDLDQPQHF. The CDR3, as DNA: TGCAGCGTTGGGGACCTCGATCAGCCCCAGCATTTT.

About this clonotype itself: A much larger clone differs from this one at a single base, so this may be a read error. The J gene is TRBJ2-7, the V gene TRBV2; D gene unclear. The CDR3 covers 12 residues. V dropped 7 bases and J dropped 4 bases, with 11 bases sitting between them. Germline assignment: CDR1 SNHLY and CDR2 FYNNEI. The CDR3 loop is CASKGIWYEQYF. DNA of the CDR3: TGTGCCAGCAAAGGGATCTGGTACGAGCAGTACTTC. Looking up the rest from reference TRBV2 and TRBJ2-7 gives the full variable domain: EPEVTQTPSHQVTQMGQEVILRCVPISNHLYFYWYRQILGQKVEFLVSFYNNEISEKSEIFDDQFSVERPDGSNFTLKIRSTKLEDSAMYFCASKGIWYEQYFGPGTRLTVT.

V is TRBV10-3 and J is TRBJ2-7; TRBD1 matches at 9 bases. The CDR3 is 15 residues long. The V and J ends lost 3 bases and 2 bases, in that order; junction bases with no gene match: 5. Germline CDR1 and CDR2: ENHRY and SYGVKD. CDR3: CAISEPGTGPYEQYF. In DNA, the CDR3 is TGTGCCATCAGTGAACCGGGGACAGGGCCCTACGAGCAGTACTTC.

This clonotype was found many times. This chain uses TRBV12-3 or TRBV12-4 with TRBJ1-5, with TRBD1 as a possible D gene (6 bases). CDR3 length equals 13 residues. Trimming took 6 bases from V and 6 from J, leaving 12 bases between them. CDR3 in amino acids: CASRLQGSQPQHF. The CDR3 region has the DNA TGTGCCAGCAGACTACAGGGTAGTCAGCCCCAGCATTTT.

This clonotype was observed a handful of times. The chain links TRBV10-3 to TRBJ1-1; D remains ambiguous. Germline V gene data show CDR1 as ENHRY and CDR2 as SYGVKD. CDR3 length: 14 amino acids. V shed 10 bases and J shed 0 bases, with 15 bases lying between them. The CDR3: CASKGASLNTEAFF. The DNA of the CDR3 is TGTGCCAGCAAGGGAGCAAGTCTGAACACTGAAGCTTTCTTT.

The chain joins TRBV19 to TRBJ2-1; 8 bases are a match to TRBD2. The trim removed 9 bases at V and 0 bases at J, leaving 13 bases unmatched. The CDR3 spans 17 residues. Germline lookup yields CDR1 LNHDA and CDR2 SQIVND (reference sequence). The CDR3 nucleotides are TGTGCCAGCTCGGGGGGGCGGACAGCTAGCTCCTACAATGAGCAGTTCTTC. The encoded protein is CASSGGRTASSYNEQFF.

The sample holds a few counts of this clonotype. A much more abundant neighbour one base away suggests this may be a read error. The chain recombines TRBV10-3 with TRBJ1-4; D possibly corresponds to TRBD1 (6 bases). Germline values: CDR1 ENHRY, CDR2 SYGVKD. Between the trimmed V and J ends, which lost 3 bases and 6 bases, there was a span of 11 bases. The CDR3 sequence is 14 residues long. Here the CDR3 DNA reads TGTGCCATCAGTGAAAGGGGGGATGATGAAAAACTGTTTTTT. Protein sequence: CAISERGDDEKLFF.

This clonotype was seen many times. The chain joins TRBV7-3 to TRBJ1-3; 8 nucleotides line up with TRBD1. Germline CDR1 and CDR2: SGHTA and FQGTGA. The trim removed 5 bases at V and 4 bases at J, leaving 4 bases unmatched. The CDR3 loop spans 14 amino acids. The CDR3 spells CASSPQGDGNTIYF. In DNA, the CDR3 is TGTGCCAGCAGCCCACAGGGGGACGGAAACACCATATATTTT.

This clonotype was recorded a few times. This sequence joins TRBV10-3 and TRBJ2-3, with 7 bases matching TRBD2. The CDR3 is made up of 15 amino acids. Germline-derived CDR1 and CDR2 are ENHRY and SYGVKD. V shed 6 bases, J shed 0 bases, and the junction held 6 bases outside the gene matches. CDR3 nucleotides: TGTGCCATCAGGGAGCCTAGCGGTAGCACAGATACGCAGTATTTT. Protein product: CAIREPSGSTDTQYF.

This clonotype was detected once. As the CDR3 is not closed by the conserved phenylalanine or tryptophan, this likely results from a read error. The DNA is omitted, as the CDR3 cannot be located on it reliably, and the CDR3 follows TCRdb's listing. The chain has TRBV2 and TRBJ1-6. Germline V gene sequence: CDR1 SNHLY, CDR2 FYNNEI. The CDR3 has 10 residues if both end residues are counted. This CDR3 reads CTSSEALGPS.

This clonotype has only a few counts. V usage is TRBV3-1 and J usage is TRBJ1-5; no reliable D call. Germline V lookup: CDR1 LGHDT, CDR2 YNNKEL (reference sequence). Trimming cost V 2 bases and J 8 bases, with 13 bases left between them. The CDR3 has 14 residues. The CDR3 spells CASSQRPHVEPQHF. In DNA form, the CDR3 reads TGTGCCAGCAGCCAAAGGCCCCACGTCGAGCCCCAGCATTTT.

V and J are TRBV6-1 and TRBJ2-2, with TRBD2 matching 9 bases. CDR3 length: 15 residues. J gave up 7 bases and V 7 bases, and 10 bases lay outside the gene matches. Germline loops: CDR1 MNHNS, CDR2 SASEGT. The CDR3 bases are TGTGCCAGCAAAGAAGGACTAGCGAGAATCGGGGAGCTGTTTTTT. Protein sequence: CASKEGLARIGELFF.

Many counts were recorded for this clonotype. This chain links TRBV10-1 with TRBJ1-1, with TRBD1 as a possible D gene (6 bases). The CDR3 runs to 13 residues. Trimming left V 8 bases short and J 5 bases short, with 15 bases between. Germline lookup yields CDR1 WNHNN and CDR2 SYGVQD (reference sequence). As DNA, the CDR3 is TGCGCCAGCTCTACAGGGCTGGGGACTGAAGCTTTCTTT. Its protein product is CASSTGLGTEAFF.

The chain uses TRBV11-2 and TRBJ2-1, with D possibly TRBD1 on 6 matching bases. The CDR3 contains 18 residues. V was trimmed by 3 bases and J by 0 bases, leaving 18 bases between them. The germline gives CDR1 SGHAT, CDR2 FQNNGV. CDR3 amino acids: CASSFPSWTDNSYNEQFF. As DNA, the CDR3 is TGTGCCAGCAGCTTTCCCTCCTGGACAGACAACTCCTACAATGAGCAGTTCTTC.

This clonotype was observed a few times. CDR3 coding DNA: TGTGCCAGCAGCTTAGAACTAGCGGGAGTCAATGAGCAGTTCTTC. This gives the protein CASSLELAGVNEQFF. The rearrangement uses TRBV7-2 and TRBJ2-1; TRBD2 aligns across 11 bases. Losses at the gene ends were 1 base for V and 6 bases for J; bases not matched to a gene: 2. CDR1 and CDR2 (germline): SGHTA, FQGNSA. The CDR3 runs to 15 residues.

This clonotype occurred many times. The chain is built from TRBV12-3 or TRBV12-4 and TRBJ1-5, with D possibly TRBD1 on 6 matching bases. The CDR3 has 14 residues. V shed 6 bases and J shed 5 bases, with 14 bases lying between them. CDR3 amino acids: CASSITGNDQPQHF. The CDR3 DNA follows: TGTGCCAGCAGCATAACAGGGAACGATCAGCCCCAGCATTTT.

The chain employs TRBV5-5 and TRBJ2-7; the D is unclear. The CDR3 runs to 15 residues. CDR1 SGHKS and CDR2 YYEKEE come from the germline V gene (reference sequence). Trimming left V 2 bases short and J 1 base short, with 13 bases between. The CDR3 sequence: CASSFIREKSYEQYF. In nucleotides, the CDR3 is TGTGCCAGCAGCTTTATCCGCGAGAAATCCTACGAGCAGTACTTC.

In the case of this clonotype: Here the CDR3 omits its conserved ending phenylalanine or tryptophan, so a read error is the likely source. The chain employs TRBV7-9 and TRBJ1-1; 7 bases are shared with TRBD1. Looked up from germline, CDR1 is SEHNR and CDR2 is FQNEAQ (reference sequence). The CDR3 consists of 14 residues. Unmatched junction bases numbered 9, after V lost 7 bases and J lost 4 bases. Here the CDR3 DNA reads TGTGCCAGCAACCCTTCGACAGGGACCACTGAAGCTTTCTCT. This translates into CASNPSTGTTEAFS.

This clonotype has a handful of counts. The V and J genes are TRBV7-9 and TRBJ1-4; D remains ambiguous. V lost 5 bases, J lost 3 bases, and 13 bases lay in between. The CDR3 covers 15 residues. From germline, CDR1 is SEHNR and CDR2 FQNEAQ (reference sequence). The CDR3 reads CASSPDGNANEKLFF. CDR3 in DNA: TGTGCCAGCAGCCCAGACGGTAATGCTAATGAAAAACTGTTTTTT.

This clonotype was found many times. The rearrangement joins TRBV6-4 to TRBJ1-6; D perhaps matches TRBD1 (5 bases). The CDR3 covers 12 residues. V was trimmed by 4 bases and J by 12 bases, leaving 10 bases between them. Looked up from germline, CDR1 is MRHNA and CDR2 is SNTAGT. The CDR3 is CASSARTGPLHF. DNA for the CDR3: TGTGCCAGCAGTGCCCGAACAGGACCCCTCCACTTT.

At least ten counts were recorded for this clonotype. The V and J genes are TRBV29-1 and TRBJ1-1; D is possibly TRBD1 (5 bases). The CDR3 runs 14 residues. The germline V and J ends were trimmed by 7 bases and 1 base, with 16 bases remaining between them. Germline CDR1 reads SQVTM; CDR2 reads ANQGSEA. CDR3 sequence: CSAGVGAGNTEAFF. As DNA, the CDR3 is TGCAGCGCCGGGGTCGGGGCTGGGAACACTGAAGCTTTCTTT.

The V call is TRBV2, the J call TRBJ2-5; 9 nucleotides match TRBD2. CDR1 SNHLY and CDR2 FYNNEI come from the germline V gene. CDR3 length: 20 residues. Trimming at V came to 8 bases and at J to 2 bases, leaving 24 bases not matched to a gene. This CDR3 reads CASVAPGLAFSVGSQETQYF. As DNA, the CDR3 is TGTGCCAGCGTTGCCCCGGGACTAGCTTTTTCAGTAGGTAGTCAAGAGACCCAGTACTTC. Full variable domain (missing parts from reference TRBV2 and TRBJ2-5): EPEVTQTPSHQVTQMGQEVILRCVPISNHLYFYWYRQILGQKVEFLVSFYNNEISEKSEIFDDQFSVERPDGSNFTLKIRSTKLEDSAMYFCASVAPGLAFSVGSQETQYFGPGTRLLVL.

The V call is TRBV12-3 or TRBV12-4, the J call TRBJ2-5; 7 bases align to TRBD2. CDR3 length: 16 residues. Trimming cost V 0 bases and J 1 base; bases outside gene matches: 5. This chain's CDR3 is CASSLALADVQETQYF. The DNA of the CDR3 is TGTGCCAGCAGTTTAGCGCTAGCGGACGTCCAAGAGACCCAGTACTTC.

This clonotype has more than one count but fewer than ten. The rearrangement links TRBV4-1 to TRBJ1-2; D is undetermined. The V gene's germline CDR1 is MGHRA and CDR2 YSYEKL. The V end lost 6 bases, the J end lost 4 bases, and 15 bases lay between the germline ends. CDR3 length equals 14 residues. The CDR3: CASRETGSSYGYTF. CDR3 bases: TGCGCCAGCAGAGAGACGGGTTCTTCCTATGGCTACACCTTC.

The chain links TRBV2 to TRBJ2-1, with TRBD1 matching 10 bases. This CDR3 spans 15 amino acids. The germline CDR1 and CDR2 sequences are SNHLY and FYNNEI. V shed 4 bases, J shed 10 bases, and the junction held 10 bases outside the gene matches. This CDR3 is CASSAPGQGTGEQFF. The CDR3 DNA sequence: TGTGCCAGCAGTGCGCCGGGACAGGGGACGGGGGAGCAGTTCTTC.

J is TRBJ2-5 and V is TRBV5-1; perhaps TRBD2 as D (6 bases). Trimming stripped 4 bases from V and 3 bases from J, with 7 bases between. The germline CDR1 and CDR2 sequences are SGHRS and YFSETQ. The CDR3 has 12 amino acids. The CDR3 loop reads CASSPGEETQYF. The DNA for the CDR3 is TGCGCCAGCAGCCCGGGGGAAGAGACCCAGTACTTC.

This clonotype was counted only a few times. As the CDR3 is not closed by the conserved phenylalanine or tryptophan, this likely results from a read error. The chain uses TRBV5-1 and TRBJ1-2; 7 bases are shared with TRBD1. The CDR3 totals 17 residues. Germline loops: CDR1 SGHRS, CDR2 YFSETQ. Trimming took 3 bases from V and 4 from J; bases not matched to a gene: 15. Written as DNA, the CDR3 is TGCGCCAGCAGCTCCCCTTCGGGAGGGGGCAAGGGCTATGGCTACACCCTC. Its translation: CASSSPSGGGKGYGYTL.

This clonotype has ten or more counts. The CDR3 region is CATSSSSARADTQYF. The CDR3 nucleotides read TGTGCCACCAGCAGTTCTAGCGCGAGGGCAGATACGCAGTATTTT. The chain is built from TRBV15 and TRBJ2-3, with D possibly matching TRBD2 (6 bases). CDR1 is LNHNV, CDR2 YYDKDF, per germline (reference sequence). The CDR3 is 15 amino acids. V shed 3 bases and J shed 4 bases, with 14 bases lying between them.

The rearrangement uses TRBV9 and TRBJ1-1; D is possibly TRBD1 (6 bases). The ends were cut back, 8 bases at V and 3 bases at J, with 11 bases in the middle. The CDR3 is 12 amino acids. Germline values: CDR1 SGDLS, CDR2 YYNGEE. Here the CDR3 reads CARTQGDTEAFF. CDR3 bases: TGTGCCAGGACACAGGGAGACACTGAAGCTTTCTTT.

This chain joins TRBV7-3 and TRBJ2-1, with D possibly TRBD2 on 6 matching bases. The V end lost 2 bases, the J end lost 7 bases, and 15 bases lay between the germline ends. This CDR3 comprises 15 residues. Germline CDR1 and CDR2: SGHTA and FQGTGA. The CDR3 spells CASSLGGYKSNEQFF. CDR3 nucleotide sequence: TGTGCCAGCAGCTTAGGGGGGTATAAGTCAAATGAGCAGTTCTTC.